This T cell receptor beta chain was found in a study of response to subunit inactivated influenza vaccine. Whole-study findings and limits: Authors suggested seasonal influenza vaccinations each recruit few new T cells.

TCRdb reprocessed the RT-PCR reads with MiXCR, giving one entry per CDR3 protein. This table has a few hundred thousand distinct CDR3 sequences, 12% appearing once. This clonotype came up a few times. As yet, its antigen is unknown. Germline loops: CDR1 MDHEN, CDR2 SYDVKM. The CDR3 covers 11 residues. Deletions cut 4 bases from V and 4 bases from J, with 2 bases between. The receptor was derived from a man in his fifties who received an inactivated influenza vaccine. The chain employs TRBV28 and TRBJ2-1, with D hard to call. Source: non-naive T cells sorted from PBMCs, taken less than 15 days before vaccination. The CDR3 nucleotides read TGTGCCAGCAGTTGGTACAATGAGCAGTTCTTC. Its protein is CASSWYNEQFF. Complete variable domain (other parts from reference TRBV28 and TRBJ2-1): DVKVTQSSRYLVKRTGEKVFLECVQDMDHENMFWYRQDPGLGLRLIYFSYDVKMKEKGDIPEGYSVSREKKERFSLILESASTNQTSMYLCASSWYNEQFFGPGTRLTVL.